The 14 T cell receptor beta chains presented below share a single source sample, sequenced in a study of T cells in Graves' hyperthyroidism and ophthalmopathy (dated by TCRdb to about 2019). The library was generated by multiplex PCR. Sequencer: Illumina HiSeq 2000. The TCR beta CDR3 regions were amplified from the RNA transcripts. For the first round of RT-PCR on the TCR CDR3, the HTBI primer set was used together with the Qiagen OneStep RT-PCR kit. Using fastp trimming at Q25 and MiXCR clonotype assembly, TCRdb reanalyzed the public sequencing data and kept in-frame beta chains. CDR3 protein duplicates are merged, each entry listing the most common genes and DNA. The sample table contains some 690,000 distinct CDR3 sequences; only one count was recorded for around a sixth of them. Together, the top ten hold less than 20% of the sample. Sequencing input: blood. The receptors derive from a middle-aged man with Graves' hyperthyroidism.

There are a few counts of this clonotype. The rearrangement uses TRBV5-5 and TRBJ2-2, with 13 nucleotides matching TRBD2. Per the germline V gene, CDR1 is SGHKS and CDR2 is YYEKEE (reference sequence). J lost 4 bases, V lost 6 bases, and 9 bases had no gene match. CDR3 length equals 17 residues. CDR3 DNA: TGTGCCAGCAACGGTCGGGGGACTAGCGGGATCACCGGGGAGCTGTTTTTT. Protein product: CASNGRGTSGITGELFF.

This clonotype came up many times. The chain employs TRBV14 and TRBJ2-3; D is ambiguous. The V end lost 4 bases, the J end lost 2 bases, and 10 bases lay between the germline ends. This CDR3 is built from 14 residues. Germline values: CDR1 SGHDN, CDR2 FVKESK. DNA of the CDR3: TGTGCCAGCAGCCCGTCGTTGTCCACAGATACGCAGTATTTT. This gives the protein CASSPSLSTDTQYF.

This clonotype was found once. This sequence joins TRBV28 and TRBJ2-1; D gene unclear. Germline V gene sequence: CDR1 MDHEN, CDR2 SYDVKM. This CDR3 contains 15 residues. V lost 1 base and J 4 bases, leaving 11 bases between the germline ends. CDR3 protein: CASSLFNEGYNEQFF. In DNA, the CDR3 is TGTGCCAGCAGTTTATTTAATGAAGGGTACAATGAGCAGTTCTTC.

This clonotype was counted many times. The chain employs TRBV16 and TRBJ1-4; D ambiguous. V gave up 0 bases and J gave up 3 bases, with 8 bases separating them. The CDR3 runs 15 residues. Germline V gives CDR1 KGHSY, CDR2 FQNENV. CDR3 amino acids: CASSQSRGSNEKLFF. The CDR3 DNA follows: TGTGCCAGCAGCCAATCTCGGGGTTCTAATGAAAAACTGTTTTTT. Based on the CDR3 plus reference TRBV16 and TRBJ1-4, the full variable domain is GEEVAQTPKHLVRGEGQKAKLYCAPIKGHSYVFWYQQVLKNEFKFLISFQNENVFDETGMPKERFSAKCLPNSPCSLEIQATKLEDSAVYFCASSQSRGSNEKLFFGSGTQLSVL.

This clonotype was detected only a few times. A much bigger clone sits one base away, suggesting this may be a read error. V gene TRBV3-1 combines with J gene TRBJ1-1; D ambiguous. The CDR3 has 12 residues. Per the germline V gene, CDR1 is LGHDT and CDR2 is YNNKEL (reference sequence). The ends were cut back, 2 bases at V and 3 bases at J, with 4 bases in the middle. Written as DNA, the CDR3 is TGTGCCAGCAGCCAAAGGTACACTGAAGCTTTCTTT. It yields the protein CASSQRYTEAFF.

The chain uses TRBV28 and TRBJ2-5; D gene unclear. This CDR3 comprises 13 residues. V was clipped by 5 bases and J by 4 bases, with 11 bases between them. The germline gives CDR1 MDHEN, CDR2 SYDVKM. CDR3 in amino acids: CASSPHSLETQYF. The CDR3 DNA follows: TGTGCCAGCAGTCCCCATTCCCTAGAGACCCAGTACTTC.

The DNA for the CDR3 is TGTGCCAGCAGTGACACCGGGACTAGCGGGAGGTTGTACACGCAGTATTTT. The encoded protein is CASSDTGTSGRLYTQYF. This chain joins TRBV27 and TRBJ2-3; 15 bases align to TRBD2. Germline V gives CDR1 MNHEY, CDR2 SMNVEV (reference sequence). Trimming removed 5 bases from V and 9 bases from J; junction bases left unmatched: 12. CDR3 length: 17 amino acids.

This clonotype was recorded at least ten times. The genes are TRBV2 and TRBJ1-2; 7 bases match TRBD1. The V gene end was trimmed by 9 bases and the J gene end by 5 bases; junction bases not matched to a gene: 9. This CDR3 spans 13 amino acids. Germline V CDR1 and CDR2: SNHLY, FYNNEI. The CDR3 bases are TGTGCCAGTACTTTTGGGACAGAGTATGGCTACACCTTC. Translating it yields CASTFGTEYGYTF.

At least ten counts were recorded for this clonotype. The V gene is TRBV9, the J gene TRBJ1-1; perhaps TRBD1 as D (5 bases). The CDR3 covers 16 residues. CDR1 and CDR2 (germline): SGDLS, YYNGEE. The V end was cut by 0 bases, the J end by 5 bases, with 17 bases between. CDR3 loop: CASSVVFGTVETEAFF. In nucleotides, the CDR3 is TGTGCCAGCAGCGTAGTGTTTGGGACTGTAGAGACTGAAGCTTTCTTT.

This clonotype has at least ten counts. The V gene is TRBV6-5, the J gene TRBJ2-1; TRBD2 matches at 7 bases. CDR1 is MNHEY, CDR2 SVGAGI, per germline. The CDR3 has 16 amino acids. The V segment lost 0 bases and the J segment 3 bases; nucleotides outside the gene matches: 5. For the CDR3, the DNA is TGTGCCAGCAGTTACTCGCCTAGCGGCCTCTACAATGAGCAGTTCTTC. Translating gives CASSYSPSGLYNEQFF.

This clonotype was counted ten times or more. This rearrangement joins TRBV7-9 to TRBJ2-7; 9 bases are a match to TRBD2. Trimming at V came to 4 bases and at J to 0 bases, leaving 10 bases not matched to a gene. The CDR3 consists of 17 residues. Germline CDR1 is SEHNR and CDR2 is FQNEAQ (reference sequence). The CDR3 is CASSSRKTSGSSYEQYF. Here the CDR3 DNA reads TGTGCCAGCAGCTCGAGAAAAACTAGCGGGTCCTCCTACGAGCAGTACTTC.

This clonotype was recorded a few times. CDR3 nucleotide sequence: TGTGCCAGCAGCTTAGGTTGGGCCGACACAGATACGCAGTATTTT. Translated, it gives CASSLGWADTDTQYF. The chain couples TRBV7-2 to TRBJ2-3; the D is unclear. Trimming left V 1 base short and J 2 bases short, with 10 bases between. The CDR3 consists of 15 residues. Germline V gene sequence: CDR1 SGHTA, CDR2 FQGNSA.

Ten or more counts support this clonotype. The CDR3 region is CSATTSGSYNEQFF. The CDR3 nucleotides are TGCAGTGCCACGACTAGCGGGAGCTACAATGAGCAGTTCTTC. The chain links TRBV20-1 to TRBJ2-1; TRBD2 matches 12 bases. Germline V CDR1 and CDR2: DFQATT, SNEGSKA (reference sequence). The CDR3 loop spans 14 amino acids. Trimming cost V 6 bases and J 3 bases; bases outside gene matches: 3.

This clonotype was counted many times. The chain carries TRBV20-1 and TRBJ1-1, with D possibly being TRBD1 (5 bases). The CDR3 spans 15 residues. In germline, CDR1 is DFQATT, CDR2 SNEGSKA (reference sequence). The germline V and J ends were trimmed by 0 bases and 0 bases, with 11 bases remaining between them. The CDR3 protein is CSARDPRGMNTEAFF. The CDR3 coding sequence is TGCAGTGCTAGAGACCCGAGGGGCATGAACACTGAAGCTTTCTTT.